One and the same sample provided the 19 T cell receptor beta chains below, sequenced in a study of regulatory T cells in long-lasting Graves disease. Researchers made TCR beta libraries by using iRepertoire HTBI primers and running Arm-PCR on CDR3 regions. From the multiplex PCR reads, TCRdb called clonotypes with MiXCR, one entry per CDR3 protein. The sample lists about 220,000 distinct CDR3 sequences; 15% to 20% were seen once. Time point given: newly diagnosed GD, antithyroid drugs for less than 3 months. The TCR library was prepared using RNA isolated from PBMCs. This sample was also put to use in a study of T cells in Graves' hyperthyroidism and ophthalmopathy.

Here the sequenced sample was peripheral blood mononuclear cells (PBMCs), taken at new diagnosis, from a patient treated with antithyroid drugs. These receptors came from a woman aged 25 to 45 with Graves disease.

About this clonotype: A read error is likely here: a far larger clone is one base away. V usage is TRBV7-8 and J usage is TRBJ2-7; TRBD1 is a possible D gene (6 bases). The CDR3 is 15 residues long. Germline V gene lookup returns CDR1 SGHVS and CDR2 FQNEAQ. The DNA for the CDR3 is TGTGCCAGCAGCTCCCAGGGGCAGGGGACGAACGAGCAGTGCTTC. Amino acid sequence: CASSSQGQGTNEQCF. Full variable domain (rest looked up from reference TRBV7-8 and TRBJ2-7): GAGVSQSPRYKVAKRGQDVALRCDPISGHVSLFWYQQALGQGPEFLTYFQNEAQLDKSGLPSDRFFAERPEGSVSTLKIQRTQQEDSAVYLCASSSQGQGTNEQCFGPGTRLTVT.

This clonotype was observed a handful of times. The V gene is TRBV29-1, the J gene TRBJ1-4; D is unresolved. CDR1 SQVTM and CDR2 ANQGSEA come from the germline V gene. The CDR3 consists of 12 residues. V lost 6 bases and J lost 1, with 6 bases in between. This CDR3 reads CSVAETNEKLFF. Written as DNA, the CDR3 is TGCAGCGTCGCGGAAACTAATGAAAAACTGTTTTTT.

The V call is TRBV11-3, the J call TRBJ2-5, with D perhaps matching TRBD1 or TRBD2 (5 bases each). Germline assignment: CDR1 SGHNT and CDR2 YENEEA. The CDR3 length is 14 residues. Trimming left V 0 bases short and J 5 bases short, with 10 bases between. The DNA for the CDR3 is TGTGCCAGCAGCTTAGACCGGGGCGGGGAGACCCAGTACTTC. It is translated as CASSLDRGGETQYF.

This clonotype was detected a few times. The V call is TRBV9, the J call TRBJ1-2; no clear D gene. The V gene's germline CDR1 is SGDLS and CDR2 YYNGEE. V was shortened by 0 bases and J by 5 bases, with 14 bases between the two germline ends. This CDR3 comprises 15 residues. The CDR3 coding sequence is TGTGCCAGCAGCGTAGGGGTGGGCCCCCCGTATGGCTACACCTTC. This codes for CASSVGVGPPYGYTF.

This clonotype appeared many times. This chain joins TRBV11-3 and TRBJ2-5, with D perhaps assigned TRBD1 or TRBD2 (5 bases each). From germline, CDR1 is SGHNT and CDR2 YENEEA. This CDR3 has 13 residues. Trimming removed 6 bases from V and 1 base from J, with 9 bases in between. CDR3 amino acids: CASRRGGQETQYF. The CDR3 DNA sequence: TGTGCCAGCAGGAGGGGCGGCCAAGAGACCCAGTACTTC.

This clonotype was counted many times. V and J are TRBV5-1 and TRBJ2-1; D is unresolved. The CDR3 has 15 residues. V was cut by 0 bases and J by 0 bases, with 7 bases left in between. Germline V CDR1 and CDR2: SGHRS, YFSETQ. The CDR3 spells CASSLVVNSYNEQFF. The CDR3 DNA reads TGCGCCAGCAGCTTGGTGGTCAACTCCTACAATGAGCAGTTCTTC.

In regard to this clonotype: Compared with germline, one end of the junction differs, possibly owing to a read error. The chain employs TRBV28 and TRBJ2-3, with 7 bases matching TRBD2. CDR3 size: 15 residues. The germline V gene encodes CDR1 MDHEN and CDR2 SYDVKM. The CDR3 nucleotides read TGTGCCTGCAGTTTAATGGGACTAAACAGAGATACGCAGTATTTT. It yields the protein CACSLMGLNRDTQYF.

This clonotype has ten or more counts. The CDR3 spells CASRPTGEDQPQHF. For the CDR3, the DNA is TGTGCCAGCAGACCGACAGGGGAGGATCAGCCCCAGCATTTT. The chain joins TRBV12-3 or TRBV12-4 to TRBJ1-5; 8 positions match TRBD1. V was clipped by 6 bases and J by 5 bases; unmatched bases: 6. This CDR3 is 14 amino acids long.

The sample holds many counts of this clonotype. The gene calls are TRBV19 and TRBJ2-7; no clear D gene. This CDR3 spans 13 amino acids. Between the trimmed V and J ends, which lost 9 bases and 2 bases, there was a span of 14 bases. Germline-derived CDR1 and CDR2 are LNHDA and SQIVND (reference sequence). DNA of the CDR3: TGTGCCAGGACACGGATATGGACCTACGAGCAGTACTTC. Its translation is CARTRIWTYEQYF. Variable domain in full (rest from reference TRBV19 and TRBJ2-7): DGGITQSPKYLFRKEGQNVTLSCEQNLNHDAMYWYRQDPGQGLRLIYYSQIVNDFQKGDIAEGYSVSREKKESFPLTVTSAQKNPTAFYLCARTRIWTYEQYFGPGTRLTVT.

Ten or more counts support this clonotype. V and J are TRBV27 and TRBJ1-5; the D gene is possibly TRBD1 (5 bases). Germline CDR1 is MNHEY and CDR2 is SMNVEV (reference sequence). With 3 bases removed from V and 7 bases from J, the gap between germline ends came to 10 bases. This CDR3 has 13 amino acids. CDR3 protein: CASSLVRGQPQHF. DNA of the CDR3: TGTGCCAGCAGTTTGGTGAGGGGCCAGCCCCAGCATTTT.

Worth noting for this clonotype: This likely stems from a read error, as it lies one base from a far larger clone. The CDR3 coding sequence is TGTGCCAGCAGCTCGCCGTGGGGAGCCAGCATTGAAAAACTGTTTTTT. As protein: CASSSPWGASIEKLFF. V and J are TRBV7-9 and TRBJ1-4, with no clear D. Germline loops: CDR1 SEHNR, CDR2 FQNEAQ (reference sequence). V shed 4 bases and J shed 7 bases, with 19 bases lying between them. The CDR3 spans 16 residues.

This clonotype was seen ten or more times. This rearrangement joins TRBV2 to TRBJ2-5, with no clear D. Germline V gene sequence: CDR1 SNHLY, CDR2 FYNNEI. The CDR3 consists of 11 residues. V lost 2 bases and J lost 5, with 3 bases in between. The CDR3: CASSETETQYF. In nucleotides, the CDR3 is TGTGCCAGCAGTGAAACGGAGACCCAGTACTTC.

This clonotype was seen many times. The CDR3 sequence: CAVLSGRAGDTQYF. CDR3 bases: TGTGCCGTCCTTAGCGGGAGGGCTGGAGATACGCAGTATTTT. The chain is built from TRBV2 and TRBJ2-3; 11 bases are shared with TRBD2. Germline V lookup: CDR1 SNHLY, CDR2 FYNNEI. V shed 11 bases, J shed 5 bases, and the junction held 9 bases outside the gene matches. CDR3 length: 14 amino acids.

The gene calls are TRBV12-3 or TRBV12-4 and TRBJ1-1; 9 bases match TRBD1. V shed 4 bases, J shed 5 bases, and the junction held 5 bases outside the gene matches. There are 14 residues in the CDR3. The DNA of the CDR3 is TGTGCCAGCAGTTCCCGGGACAGGGAAACTGAAGCTTTCTTT. Translation: CASSSRDRETEAFF.

This clonotype was counted at least ten times. The chain employs TRBV11-2 and TRBJ2-1; D gene uncertain. CDR3 length: 18 residues. CDR1 and CDR2 from the germline V gene are SGHAT and FQNNGV. Trimming pared 5 bases from V and 0 bases from J, leaving 20 bases between. The CDR3 DNA reads TGTGCCAGCAGCCCTTTCCCTTTTGAGTTGAGCTCCTACAATGAGCAGTTCTTC. Its translation: CASSPFPFELSSYNEQFF.

The J gene is TRBJ1-1, the V gene TRBV2, with 7 bases aligning to TRBD1. J was trimmed by 2 bases and V by 6 bases; bases with no gene match: 9. The CDR3 covers 15 residues. The germline V gene encodes CDR1 SNHLY and CDR2 FYNNEI. This CDR3 is CASRGAGGGNTEAFF. The CDR3, as DNA: TGTGCCAGCAGGGGAGCGGGAGGGGGCAACACTGAAGCTTTCTTT.

The chain joins TRBV6-2 or TRBV6-3 to TRBJ2-1; 7 bases match TRBD1. The V segment lost 8 bases and the J segment 5 bases; nucleotides outside the gene matches: 9. This CDR3 is 14 amino acids long. The V gene's germline CDR1 is MNHEY and CDR2 SVGEGT. The CDR3 DNA follows: TGTGCCAGCGACCGGACAGGTCTGAACAATGAGCAGTTCTTC. Protein sequence: CASDRTGLNNEQFF.

V usage is TRBV19 and J usage is TRBJ1-4, with D uncertain. V shed 2 bases and J shed 10 bases, with 14 bases lying between them. Germline V lookup: CDR1 LNHDA, CDR2 SQIVND (reference sequence). The CDR3 spans 14 residues. The DNA of the CDR3 is TGTGCCAGTAGTATAACCAACGGTGAAAGAAAACTGTTTTTT. Its translation is CASSITNGERKLFF. Filled out from reference TRBV19 and TRBJ1-4, the complete variable domain reads DGGITQSPKYLFRKEGQNVTLSCEQNLNHDAMYWYRQDPGQGLRLIYYSQIVNDFQKGDIAEGYSVSREKKESFPLTVTSAQKNPTAFYLCASSITNGERKLFFGSGTQLSVL.

This clonotype was observed a few times. The V gene is TRBV6-4, the J gene TRBJ2-4, with unresolved D. This CDR3 is 13 amino acids long. Looked up from germline, CDR1 is MRHNA and CDR2 is SNTAGT. V lost 4 bases and J 5 bases, leaving 9 bases between the germline ends. CDR3 nucleotides: TGTGCCAGCAGTGCCCTTTCCGAAAACATTCAGTACTTC. Residues: CASSALSENIQYF.